The 28 T cell receptor beta chains reported below all come from one sample, sequenced in a study of identical twins (dated by TCRdb to 2016 to 2017). Receptor libraries were prepared by 5' RACE. The sequencer was an Illumina HiSeq 2000. The public reads were run again by TCRdb, first through fastp at Q25 and then through MiXCR, and only productive beta chains were kept. Rows merge per CDR3 protein into single entries with the most common DNA and genes. The table for this sample lists hundreds of thousands of distinct CDR3 sequences; 15% to 20% of them were counted only once. The ten largest account for less than 15% of the sample. This sample was also put to use in a study of T cells expressing NK-cell markers.

The specimen was PBMCs. These receptors all come from a woman aged 18-35 years in good health.

The sample holds many counts of this clonotype. This sequence joins TRBV29-1 and TRBJ2-3; D call uncertain. Per the germline V gene, CDR1 is SQVTM and CDR2 is ANQGSEA. This CDR3 comprises 11 residues. The V gene lost 7 bases and the J gene lost 7 bases, with 12 bases spanning the gap. The CDR3 protein is CSAREEYTQYF. CDR3 sequence (DNA): TGCAGCGCACGCGAAGAGTATACGCAGTATTTT.

This clonotype was seen more than once but under ten times. The chain couples TRBV20-1 to TRBJ2-1; D remains unclear. This CDR3 comprises 15 residues. Germline values: CDR1 DFQATT, CDR2 SNEGSKA (reference sequence). V was pared by 0 bases and J by 7 bases, with 16 bases between. DNA of the CDR3: TGCAGTGCTAGAGAAAGGCTAGTCGCTTTGAATGAGCAGTTCTTC. It encodes CSARERLVALNEQFF.

This chain connects TRBV20-1 to TRBJ1-2, with D possibly being TRBD1 (5 bases). This CDR3 contains 13 residues. The V gene lost 2 bases and the J gene lost 2 bases, with 9 bases spanning the gap. Germline V gives CDR1 DFQATT, CDR2 SNEGSKA (reference sequence). Here the CDR3 DNA reads TGCAGTGCTAGAAGGGACGGCAACTATGGCTACACCTTC. Translating it yields CSARRDGNYGYTF.

This clonotype was detected a few times. The DNA of the CDR3 is TGCAGCTCGGGGAGGGGATTCACTGAAGCTTTCTTT. Translated, it gives CSSGRGFTEAFF. The chain joins TRBV29-1 to TRBJ1-1, with D possibly matching TRBD1 (5 bases). Germline V gene lookup returns CDR1 SQVTM and CDR2 ANQGSEA. V was shortened by 8 bases and J by 4 bases, with 14 bases between the two germline ends. The CDR3 totals 12 residues.

This clonotype was detected many times. The J gene is TRBJ1-1, the V gene TRBV7-9; D gene uncertain. V was cut by 2 bases and J by 1 base, with 2 bases left in between. The germline gives CDR1 SEHNR, CDR2 FQNEAQ (reference sequence). CDR3 length: 12 amino acids. The CDR3 DNA is TGTGCCAGCAGCTTAAAGAACACTGAAGCTTTCTTT. Translated, it gives CASSLKNTEAFF.

V usage is TRBV11-2 and J usage is TRBJ1-1; D remains unclear. Germline V gene lookup returns CDR1 SGHAT and CDR2 FQNNGV. V lost 2 bases and J 6 bases, leaving 7 bases between the germline ends. The CDR3 length is 12 residues. The CDR3 DNA reads as TGTGCCAGCAGCTTAACAAAGGCTGAAGCTTTCTTT. Protein sequence: CASSLTKAEAFF.

The V gene is TRBV20-1, the J gene TRBJ2-1, with 10 bases fitting TRBD2. CDR3 size: 14 residues. Germline V lookup: CDR1 DFQATT, CDR2 SNEGSKA (reference sequence). Germline trimming cut 6 bases from V and 4 bases from J; bases unmatched to any gene: 6. DNA for the CDR3: TGCAGTGCCATACTAGCGGGACCATACAATGAGCAGTTCTTC. Amino acids: CSAILAGPYNEQFF.

The chain links TRBV6-5 to TRBJ2-2; D is undetermined. This CDR3 is built from 13 residues. V was pared by 4 bases and J by 5 bases, with 8 bases between. The germline CDR1 and CDR2 sequences are MNHEY and SVGAGI. Here the CDR3 DNA reads TGTGCCAGCAGTTGGGCCCTAACCGGGGAGCTGTTTTTT. It translates to CASSWALTGELFF.

The chain joins TRBV7-9 to TRBJ2-3; D tentatively fits TRBD1 or TRBD2 (6 bases each). The CDR3 runs to 16 residues. V dropped 3 bases and J dropped 2 bases, with 15 bases sitting between them. Germline CDR1 reads SEHNR; CDR2 reads FQNEAQ (reference sequence). The CDR3 sequence is CASSFLSGAPTDTQYF. CDR3 in DNA: TGTGCCAGCAGCTTCTTGTCGGGGGCCCCCACAGATACGCAGTATTTT.

The V gene is TRBV20-1, the J gene TRBJ2-5, with a possible D match to TRBD2 (6 bases). V was trimmed by 2 bases and J by 5 bases, leaving 12 bases between them. Germline V CDR1 and CDR2: DFQATT, SNEGSKA (reference sequence). The CDR3 runs 13 residues. Here the CDR3 reads CSARRGGEETQYF. The DNA of the CDR3 is TGCAGTGCTAGAAGGGGCGGGGAGGAGACCCAGTACTTC.

The V and J genes are TRBV5-1 and TRBJ2-1; possible D gene TRBD2, 5 bases. The CDR3 spans 14 residues. Trimming stripped 1 base from V and 7 bases from J, with 12 bases between. Germline lookup yields CDR1 SGHRS and CDR2 YFSETQ. CDR3 in amino acids: CASSLIGISNEQFF. DNA for the CDR3: TGCGCCAGCAGCTTGATCGGGATATCAAATGAGCAGTTCTTC.

V is TRBV6-1 and J is TRBJ2-7, with 8 bases that match TRBD2. Germline CDR1 MNHNS, CDR2 SASEGT. The V gene end was trimmed by 6 bases and the J gene end by 2 bases; junction bases not matched to a gene: 9. The CDR3 loop spans 15 amino acids. In nucleotides, the CDR3 is TGTGCCAGCAGCGCCCCAGGAGCGGGAGCCTACGAGCAGTACTTC. This sequence encodes CASSAPGAGAYEQYF.

The chain couples TRBV20-1 to TRBJ2-5, with 12 positions matching TRBD2. J lost 4 bases, V lost 5 bases, and 8 bases had no gene match. CDR1 and CDR2 (germline): DFQATT, SNEGSKA (reference sequence). The CDR3 extends over 15 amino acids. The CDR3 DNA reads as TGCAGTGCTCCTCCGACTAGCGGGAGTGGAGAGACCCAGTACTTC. It translates to CSAPPTSGSGETQYF.

This clonotype was seen at least ten times. The rearrangement links TRBV7-8 to TRBJ2-7; no reliable D call. This CDR3 region has 12 residues. Germline loops: CDR1 SGHVS, CDR2 FQNEAQ. V lost 7 bases and J lost 2, with 9 bases in between. The CDR3 here is CASTLLAYEQYF. As DNA, the CDR3 is TGTGCCAGCACCCTACTTGCCTACGAGCAGTACTTC.

The chain employs TRBV7-9 and TRBJ2-5; TRBD1 might be the D (6 bases). CDR1 and CDR2 from the germline V gene are SEHNR and FQNEAQ (reference sequence). V shed 4 bases and J shed 4 bases, with 16 bases lying between them. This CDR3 has 15 residues. The CDR3 is CASSSYRVRTETQYF. In DNA form, the CDR3 reads TGTGCCAGCAGCTCGTACAGGGTTCGGACAGAGACCCAGTACTTC.

This clonotype was observed a few times. The chain recombines TRBV20-1 with TRBJ2-4, with TRBD1 matching over 7 bases. The junction had 8 bases not matched to a gene; V was cut back by 1 base and J by 8 bases. Germline assignment: CDR1 DFQATT and CDR2 SNEGSKA (reference sequence). This CDR3 contains 14 residues. CDR3 in DNA: TGCAGTGCTAGAGTCCCGACAGGGTCGGACATTCAGTACTTC. Translating it yields CSARVPTGSDIQYF.

The chain carries TRBV10-3 and TRBJ2-3; 7 bases are shared with TRBD1. Germline V gene lookup returns CDR1 ENHRY and CDR2 SYGVKD. The CDR3 length is 16 residues. The V and J ends lost 8 bases and 2 bases, in that order; junction bases with no gene match: 13. The CDR3 here is CAIGGTGTDSTDTQYF. CDR3 nucleotide sequence: TGTGCCATCGGAGGAACCGGGACAGATTCCACAGATACGCAGTATTTT.

This clonotype appeared a few times. The chain couples TRBV11-1 to TRBJ2-5; D possibly corresponds to TRBD2 (6 bases). The length of the CDR3 is 15 residues. The V end lost 2 bases, the J end lost 3 bases, and 13 bases lay between the germline ends. Germline V gene data show CDR1 as SGHAT and CDR2 as FQDESV (reference sequence). Written as DNA, the CDR3 is TGTGCCAGCAGCTTATCCGGGAGTCTGAAAGAGACCCAGTACTTC. Its protein is CASSLSGSLKETQYF.

This clonotype was picked up a small number of times. The chain carries TRBV7-9 and TRBJ1-4, with D unclear. This CDR3 has 12 amino acids. Trimming removed 6 bases from V and 8 bases from J, with 10 bases in between. Germline CDR1 SEHNR, CDR2 FQNEAQ (reference sequence). CDR3 DNA sequence: TGTGCCAGCAGGGACCTTTCCGAAAAACTGTTTTTT. This gives the protein CASRDLSEKLFF.

The chain uses TRBV7-8 and TRBJ2-5; tentatively, D is TRBD1 (6 bases). Germline assignment: CDR1 SGHVS and CDR2 FQNEAQ. The CDR3 loop spans 18 amino acids. The V end was cut by 0 bases, the J end by 2 bases, with 19 bases between. In DNA form, the CDR3 reads TGTGCCAGCAGCTTAGCGGTAGCCGGGACATATGGGCAAGAGACCCAGTACTTC. Its protein product is CASSLAVAGTYGQETQYF.

The chain joins TRBV29-1 to TRBJ2-1; 9 nucleotides align to TRBD2. The V segment lost 6 bases and the J segment 7 bases; nucleotides outside the gene matches: 13. Germline V gene lookup returns CDR1 SQVTM and CDR2 ANQGSEA. The CDR3 has 15 residues. The CDR3 spells CSVVSGREGGNEQFF. The CDR3 coding sequence is TGCAGCGTAGTTTCGGGGCGGGAGGGCGGAAATGAGCAGTTCTTC.

The rearrangement links TRBV18 to TRBJ2-5; no firm D call. The ends were cut back, 2 bases at V and 5 bases at J, with 12 bases in the middle. From germline, CDR1 is KGHSH and CDR2 LQKENI. The CDR3 totals 14 residues. DNA of the CDR3: TGTGCCAGCTCACCAAGACGGTTGGAGGAGACCCAGTACTTC. Its protein product is CASSPRRLEETQYF.

The V call is TRBV3-1, the J call TRBJ1-2; a possible D gene is TRBD1 (5 bases). The CDR3 extends over 17 amino acids. Germline V CDR1 and CDR2: LGHDT, YNNKEL (reference sequence). Trimming took off 0 bases at V and 4 bases at J, with 18 bases between the two ends. CDR3 residues: CASSQDVIRGASYGYTF. The CDR3 DNA reads as TGTGCCAGCAGCCAAGACGTTATAAGGGGAGCGAGCTATGGCTACACCTTC.

This clonotype has ten or more counts. V gene TRBV12-3 or TRBV12-4 combines with J gene TRBJ2-1, with a tentative D call TRBD1 (6 bases). V was shortened by 5 bases and J by 8 bases, with 19 bases between the two germline ends. The CDR3 covers 15 residues. CDR3 coding DNA: TGTGCCAGCAGTCCCGGACAGACCTACGGCGATGAGCAGTTCTTC. The encoded protein is CASSPGQTYGDEQFF.

The chain uses TRBV20-1 and TRBJ2-3; D may be TRBD2 (6 bases). The CDR3 covers 13 residues. Germline-derived CDR1 and CDR2 are DFQATT and SNEGSKA (reference sequence). V lost 7 bases to trimming and J lost 5 bases, with 16 bases between them. The CDR3 region has the DNA TGCAGTGTCTCCACCGTTAGCGGAGATACGCAGTATTTT. This translates into CSVSTVSGDTQYF.

This clonotype was seen more than once but under ten times. The chain is built from TRBV6-5 and TRBJ2-6, with TRBD2 as a possible D gene (5 bases). Germline CDR1 reads MNHEY; CDR2 reads SVGAGI. The CDR3 runs 18 residues. V was trimmed by 2 bases and J by 0 bases, leaving 14 bases between them. Written as DNA, the CDR3 is TGTGCCAGCAGTTACCTACCGGGAATCCCCTCTGGGGCCAACGTCCTGACTTTC. Its translation: CASSYLPGIPSGANVLTF.

This clonotype was observed a few times. The V and J genes are TRBV7-8 and TRBJ2-5; D unresolved. The CDR3 totals 11 residues. Between the trimmed V and J ends, which lost 5 bases and 5 bases, there was a span of 6 bases. CDR1 is SGHVS, CDR2 FQNEAQ, per germline. The CDR3 loop reads CASSPYETQYF. In DNA form, the CDR3 reads TGTGCCAGCAGCCCCTACGAGACCCAGTACTTC. Variable domain in full (rest from reference TRBV7-8 and TRBJ2-5): GAGVSQSPRYKVAKRGQDVALRCDPISGHVSLFWYQQALGQGPEFLTYFQNEAQLDKSGLPSDRFFAERPEGSVSTLKIQRTQQEDSAVYLCASSPYETQYFGPGTRLLVL.

This clonotype was detected a few times. The chain employs TRBV5-1 and TRBJ2-3; a weak D match, TRBD2 (5 bases). The CDR3 extends over 14 amino acids. Trimming took off 2 bases at V and 0 bases at J, with 7 bases between the two ends. Germline values: CDR1 SGHRS, CDR2 YFSETQ. The CDR3 spells CASSFVASTDTQYF. The CDR3 region has the DNA TGCGCCAGCAGCTTCGTAGCGAGCACAGATACGCAGTATTTT. The variable domain in full, completed from reference TRBV5-1 and TRBJ2-3, reads KAGVTQTPRYLIKTRGQQVTLSCSPISGHRSVSWYQQTPGQGLQFLFEYFSETQRNKGNFPGRFSGRQFSNSRSEMNVSTLELGDSALYLCASSFVASTDTQYFGPGTRLTVL.